Below, one T cell receptor (beta chain) is given with its context. Its antigen is still unknown. Base qualities are not at hand, and no much larger clone is one base apart. This sample was included in a study of hypomethylating agent response in myelodysplastic syndrome (dated by TCRdb to about 2021). Background for the entire study: The hypomethylating agent given was azacitidine in about 70% of the 11 patients and decitabine in 3 of 11 patients. Response was defined as complete response or hematologic improvement, and any patient who met neither criterion was considered a non-responder. TET2 mutation was identified most frequently, being present in 5 of 11 patients. Of the myelodysplastic syndrome patients in the cohort, several were male and 2 were female. A mean patient age of about 76 +/- 6.4 years was recorded, and a diploid cytogenetic profile was observed most commonly. Four or five patients did not respond, whereas six or seven responded with either complete response or hematologic improvement.

T-cell subsets were not sorted, so the analysis was performed on bulk bone marrow. TCR beta CDR3 regions were immunosequenced from bone marrow of about twelve myelodysplastic syndrome patients before and after hypomethylating agent therapy. For longitudinal repertoire tracking, every patient provided one baseline bone marrow and two to three bone marrows collected at different post-treatment timepoints. Genomic DNA was isolated from whole bone marrow, and DNA quality was assessed with TapeStation, NanoDrop OneC and PicoGreen assays. Trimming costs V 6 bases and J 2 bases, and their ends lie 19 bases apart. CDR1 and CDR2 (LNHDA, SQIVND) derive from the germline V gene (reference sequence). The CDR3, from cysteine to phenylalanine, totals 16 residues. Here the CDR3 DNA is all that survives: 48 bases in frame from base 1. Receptor libraries were prepared by the immunoSEQ multiplex PCR assay. Each sample was run at survey resolution as two replicates of roughly 200 ng apiece, for a total of 400 ng of DNA. Using multiplex PCR primers aimed at V and J genes, the hsTCRB kit picked up rearranged TCRB sequences in genomic DNA. The CDR3 region was amplified in a first PCR of approximately 30 cycles using the QIAGEN Multiplex PCR Kit. Sample barcodes and Illumina adapters were attached to each replicate during a second PCR lasting about 8 cycles. A QuantStudio 6 together with the KAPA library quantification kit was used to quantify the pooled libraries. About 14 pM of pooled libraries went onto an Illumina MiSeq for sequencing, using single-end reads of 156 cycles plus an index read of 15 cycles. In the source study's methods: Of roughly 180,000 unique clonotypes, less than 2% were flagged by VDJdb annotation as previously reported viral-epitope-specific. The immunoSEQ Data Assistant and immunoSEQ Analyzer turned the raw reads into TCRB repertoires that were normalized and annotated. BioAnalyzer and version 0.6.5 of the immunarch R package were the tools used for clonotype analysis. Before richness was estimated, every repertoire was downsampled to match the clone count of the smallest repertoire. Fisher's exact tests classified clonotypes as expanded, contracted or novel, with novel meaning zero frequency before treatment. GLIPH2 clustered significantly changed CDR3 beta sequences using simulation_depth=1000 and kmer_min_depth=3, excluding CDR3s shorter than five residues. Not all clones reach the TCRdb copy of this immuneACCESS table, which keeps in-frame sequences only. Checked studies attribute under half of the gap to unresolved V genes and leave the rest unexplained. The DNA was the basis for D and trimming; V, J and clone size are from that table. The sample table records fewer than 5,500 clones; roughly 84% of these occur just once. The ten largest clones add up to around 30% of the sample.

The full study reports these points: Age matching of healthy control donors to MDS patients was not performed, and the MDS versus healthy comparison could have been impacted by this lack of age matching. Novel clonotypes were found to emerge more often in responders, whereas more contracted clonotypes were observed in non-responders after treatment. Only 11 patients were analyzed, making the cohort small. After treatment with a hypomethylating agent, no significant changes in richness, rarefaction diversity or clonality were seen, whether all patients were considered together or each response group separately. A possible recognition of novel MDS antigens by the shared GLIPH2 clusters was not confirmed and needs experimental validation.

This chain joins TRBV19 to TRBJ1-1, with the D gene too uncertain to name. Material: bone marrow, obtained before or after starting hypomethylating agent treatment for myelodysplastic syndrome (not recorded which). The receptor's source is a human donor with myelodysplastic syndrome. The CDR3 has the sequence CASRNPLGVGNTEAFF. The DNA is TGTGCCAGTAGGAACCCGCTTGGCGTGGGAAACACTGAAGCTTTCTTT. The CDR3 plus the reference TRBV19 and TRBJ1-1 genes for the other parts give the full variable domain: DGGITQSPKYLFRKEGQNVTLSCEQNLNHDAMYWYRQDPGQGLRLIYYSQIVNDFQKGDIAEGYSVSREKKESFPLTVTSAQKNPTAFYLCASRNPLGVGNTEAFFGQGTRLTVV.